This is a list of T cell receptor beta chains from one sample in a study of T-cell memory formation after mild COVID-19. MiXCR, applied by TCRdb to the 5' RACE reads, yields one record per CDR3 protein. This sample carries 300,000 to 400,000 distinct CDR3 sequences, approximately 29% of them seen once, and the ten largest clones take about 13%. The specimen sequenced was PBMCs or a T cell subset sorted from them (not recorded which). These TCRs come from an adult woman who had mild COVID-19 (a few samples of this study predate the infection). Cell type and time point are not known. CDR3s include the opening cysteine and the closing phenylalanine or tryptophan. D genes are given only for firm matches. Clone size appears in some rows only: once, few, many, or a class for an expanded clone.

TRBJ2-3 NA TRBV7-8 few TGTGCCAGCAGCCACCTTGGCCCCACAGATACGCAGTATTTT CASSHLGPTDTQYF
TRBJ2-7 TRBD1 TRBV4-1 NA TGCGCCAGCAGCCAAGTGACAGGGGAGCAGTACTTC CASSQVTGEQYF
TRBJ2-5 NA TRBV7-7 few TGTGCTAGCAGCCCGAGAGGCGTCCAAGAGACCCAGTACTTC CASSPRGVQETQYF
TRBJ2-1 TRBD2 TRBV11-2 few TGTGCCAGCAGGTTCGGGGGGGATGAGCAGTTCTTC CASRFGGDEQFF
TRBJ1-6 NA TRBV12-3/TRBV12-4 NA TGTGCCAGCAGTTTATTACAGGGAGGGAATTCACCCCTCCACTTT CASSLLQGGNSPLHF
TRBJ1-2 TRBD1 TRBV27 NA TGTGCCAGCAAGGACAGGGGACATGGCTACACCTTC CASKDRGHGYTF
TRBJ2-3 TRBD1 TRBV19 NA TGTGCCAGTAGGGGGACAGGGCGCACAGATACGCAGTATTTT CASRGTGRTDTQYF
TRBJ2-7 TRBD1 TRBV12-3/TRBV12-4 NA TGTGCCAGCAGTCCCGGGACAGGGAAGATCGAGCAGTACTTC CASSPGTGKIEQYF
TRBJ2-3 TRBD2 TRBV7-9 NA TGTGCCAGCAGCTTTGGGACTAGCGGGATAGATACGCAGTATTTT CASSFGTSGIDTQYF
TRBJ1-1 NA TRBV29-1 few TGCAGCGTCATCGGGGAGGGGATGGCTTTCTTT CSVIGEGMAFF
TRBJ1-3 NA TRBV18 few TGTGCCAGCTCACCTCTACAGGCCGCGGACGGAAACACCATATATTTT CASSPLQAADGNTIYF
TRBJ2-7 NA TRBV29-1 NA TGCAGCGTTGACGGCCCCGGCGAGCAGTACTTC CSVDGPGEQYF
TRBJ2-7 NA TRBV3-1 NA TGTGCCAGCAGCCTGGCGTTCAGACCGGACTACGAGCAGTACTTC CASSLAFRPDYEQYF
TRBJ2-7 NA TRBV4-1 NA TGCGCCAGCAGCCAAGTGGCGATAGGGACGGACGAGCAGTACTTC CASSQVAIGTDEQYF
TRBJ2-7 TRBD2 TRBV4-1 NA TGCGCCAGCAGCCAAGGGAGCGGGGGGCCGTCCTACGAGCAGTACTTC CASSQGSGGPSYEQYF
TRBJ1-1 TRBD1 TRBV4-1 few TGCGCCAGCAGCCAGAAGACAGGGGCGGGTACTGAAGCTTTCTTT CASSQKTGAGTEAFF
TRBJ2-2 NA TRBV6-5 few TGTGCCAGCAGGACTAGTAACACCGGGGAGCTGTTTTTT CASRTSNTGELFF
TRBJ2-5 TRBD1 TRBV7-7 few TGTGCCAGCAGCCAAACCGGGACAGGGGAGACCCAGTACTTC CASSQTGTGETQYF
TRBJ1-4 TRBD1 TRBV7-9 few TGTGCCAGCAGCCTCGGACAGGGTTGGGAAAAACTGTTTTTT CASSLGQGWEKLFF
TRBJ2-1 NA TRBV7-3 NA TGTGCCAGCAGCCCAGCCCTTAGGGGCAATGAGCAGTTCTTC CASSPALRGNEQFF
TRBJ2-7 TRBD2 TRBV7-2 NA TGTGCCAGCAGCATTAGCGGGATGAGCTTCTACGAGCAGTACTTC CASSISGMSFYEQYF
TRBJ1-2 NA TRBV7-9 NA TGTGCCAGCAGCTTAGCTATGGGGGAATATGGCTACACCTTC CASSLAMGEYGYTF
TRBJ1-5 TRBD1 TRBV6-5 NA TGTGCCAGCAGTTACTCGAACAGGGGAGGTCAGCCCCAGCATTTT CASSYSNRGGQPQHF
TRBJ2-3 NA TRBV5-5 NA TGTGCCAGCAGCTCGCCGGACATCGGACGGGACACGCAGTATTTT CASSSPDIGRDTQYF
TRBJ2-7 NA TRBV12-3/TRBV12-4 NA TGTGCCAGCAGTCCAGGGGCAGGGGAGCAGTACTTC CASSPGAGEQYF
TRBJ2-3 TRBD1 TRBV24-1 few TGTGCCACCAGCGTACGGGACAGACACACAGATACGCAGTATTTT CATSVRDRHTDTQYF
TRBJ1-5 NA TRBV29-1 NA TGCAGCGTTGAATATCAGCCCCAGCATTTT CSVEYQPQHF
TRBJ2-7 NA TRBV4-1 NA TGCGCCAGCAGCCTCGGGGAGAAGGAAGGCGAGCAGTACTTC CASSLGEKEGEQYF
TRBJ2-1 NA TRBV20-1 NA TGCAGTGCTAGAGTTAGGGGATCCTACAATGAGCAGTTCTTC CSARVRGSYNEQFF
TRBJ2-5 TRBD2 TRBV7-2 few TGTGCCAGCAGCCCGGCCGGGACTAGCCGTGAGACCCAGTACTTC CASSPAGTSRETQYF
TRBJ2-1 NA TRBV24-1 NA TGTGCCACCAGTGATTTAGAGAGTTTCGCCTACAATGAGCAGTTCTTC CATSDLESFAYNEQFF
TRBJ2-1 NA TRBV20-1 NA TGCAGTGCTAGATCCCACAATGAGCAGTTCTTC CSARSHNEQFF
TRBJ2-3 NA TRBV15 few TGTGCCACCAGCAGAGTAGGCGCCCCTAGCACAGATACGCAGTATTTT CATSRVGAPSTDTQYF
TRBJ2-6 TRBD1 TRBV10-3 NA TGTGCCAGCGGACAGGGAGGTTCTGGGGCCAACGTCCTGACTTTC CASGQGGSGANVLTF
TRBJ2-3 TRBD1 TRBV15 NA TGTGCCACCAGCAGATTTGACAGGGATGCAGATACGCAGTATTTT CATSRFDRDADTQYF
TRBJ2-7 NA TRBV9 NA TGTGCCAGCAGTGTGGGAGCCTCCTACGAGCAGTACTTC CASSVGASYEQYF
TRBJ2-3 NA TRBV9 NA TGTGCCAGCAGCGTAGAGGAGAGCACAGATACGCAGTATTTT CASSVEESTDTQYF
TRBJ1-1 NA TRBV7-9 NA TGTGCCAGCAGCTCCACTTCGGCGGGGAAGGTCACTGAAGCTTTCTTT CASSSTSAGKVTEAFF
TRBJ2-7 NA TRBV15 NA TGTGCCACCAGCAGAGATCCGACTAGGGTGTCTTCCTACGAGCAGTACTTC CATSRDPTRVSSYEQYF
TRBJ2-5 TRBD2 TRBV7-9 few TGTGCCAGCAGCTTAGCTTCCTCGTGGGGGGGTACCCAAGAGACCCAGTACTTC CASSLASSWGGTQETQYF
TRBJ2-2 NA TRBV7-2 many TGTGCCAGCAGCTTAGAAGCGGTGGTGTGGGGAGGAACCGGGGAGCTGTTTTTT CASSLEAVVWGGTGELFF
TRBJ1-1 NA TRBV19 NA TGTGCCAGTAGCCCGGCAACCCAGTCGGACACTGAAGCTTTCTTT CASSPATQSDTEAFF
TRBJ2-3 TRBD2 TRBV7-3 many TGTGCCAGCAGCTCTAGCGGGACGACTGGAAGCACAGATACGCAGTATTTT CASSSSGTTGSTDTQYF
TRBJ2-5 NA TRBV10-3 NA TGTGCCATCAGCATGAGGACGGATCGACAAGAGACCCAGTACTTC CAISMRTDRQETQYF
TRBJ1-6 NA TRBV6-5 NA TGTGCCAGCAGTCGCGTGGGGTGGAATAATTCACCCCTCCACTTT CASSRVGWNNSPLHF
TRBJ2-1 TRBD1 TRBV25-1 NA TGTGCCAGCCTGCGACAGGGTGGGTCCCACAATGAGCAGTTCTTC CASLRQGGSHNEQFF
TRBJ1-5 TRBD1 TRBV20-1 once TGCAGTGCGCGCGCCGGGACAGGACCTCGGCCCCAGCATTTT CSARAGTGPRPQHF
TRBJ1-1 NA TRBV5-5 NA TGTGCCAGCAGCCTGCTGGGGGCGGTGAACACTGAAGCTTTCTTT CASSLLGAVNTEAFF
TRBJ2-7 TRBD1 TRBV25-1 NA TGTGCCAGCAGTCGTGGGACAGGGTACTACGAGCAGTACTTC CASSRGTGYYEQYF
TRBJ2-1 TRBD2 TRBV7-2 few TGTGCCAGCAGCTTCGGGACTACCGCCTACAATGAGCAGTTCTTC CASSFGTTAYNEQFF
TRBJ2-1 TRBD2 TRBV6-5 few TGTGCCAGCAGAGGAAGTAGCGGGAGGACCATCAATGAGCAGTTCTTC CASRGSSGRTINEQFF
TRBJ2-5 NA TRBV29-1 NA TGCAGTGCTGGCCGCGGCCCAGAGACCCAGTACTTC CSAGRGPETQYF
TRBJ1-5 NA TRBV6-6 NA TGTGCCAGCAGTTACGAGGGGTTATACCAGCCCCAGCATTTT CASSYEGLYQPQHF
TRBJ2-3 NA TRBV3-1 few TGTGCCAGCAGCCAAGCTGGGGCTGATACGCAGTATTTT CASSQAGADTQYF
TRBJ1-5 NA TRBV6-6 few TGTGCCAGCAGCCCCGGGGGCAGGATTCAGCCCCAGCATTTT CASSPGGRIQPQHF
TRBJ2-2 NA TRBV24-1 NA TGTGCCACCAGTGATTTTGGGACACGTGGACCCGGGGAGCTGTTTTTT CATSDFGTRGPGELFF
TRBJ1-6 TRBD1 TRBV5-1 NA TGCGCCAGCAGCTTCGGCGGGCAGAGACAGGGTTACTCACCCCTCCACTTT CASSFGGQRQGYSPLHF